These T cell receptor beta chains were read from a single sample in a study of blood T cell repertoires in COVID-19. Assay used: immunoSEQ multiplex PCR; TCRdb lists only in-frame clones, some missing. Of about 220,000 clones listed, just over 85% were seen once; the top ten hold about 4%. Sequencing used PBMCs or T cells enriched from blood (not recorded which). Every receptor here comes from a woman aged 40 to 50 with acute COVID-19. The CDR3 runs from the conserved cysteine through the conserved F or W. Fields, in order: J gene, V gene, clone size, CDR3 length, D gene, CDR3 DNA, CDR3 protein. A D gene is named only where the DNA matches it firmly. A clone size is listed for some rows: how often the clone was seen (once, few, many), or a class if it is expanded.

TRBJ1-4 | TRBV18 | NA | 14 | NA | TGTGCCAGCGCCAGGGGAGAACTTAATGAAAAACTGTTTTTT | CASARGELNEKLFF
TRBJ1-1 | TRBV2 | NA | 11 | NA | TGTGCCAGCAGTGCTGGAGCGGTAGCTTTCTTT | CASSAGAVAFF
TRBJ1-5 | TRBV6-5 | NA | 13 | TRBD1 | TGTGCCAGCAGTTACAGGGGGCATCAGCCCCAGCATTTT | CASSYRGHQPQHF
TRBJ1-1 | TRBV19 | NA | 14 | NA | TGTGCCAGTAGTATAGTGGCAGGGCGAACTGAAGCTTTCTTT | CASSIVAGRTEAFF
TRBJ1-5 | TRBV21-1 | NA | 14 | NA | TGTGCCAGCAACACAGGGGGCTGCGGGCAGCCCCAGCATTTT | CASNTGGCGQPQHF
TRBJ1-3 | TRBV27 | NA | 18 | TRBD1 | TGTGCCAGCAGTTTACGCGGGACAGGGGGTATCTCTGGAAACACCATATATTTT | CASSLRGTGGISGNTIYF
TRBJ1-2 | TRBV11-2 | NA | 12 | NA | TGTGCCAGCAGCTGGCGGGTTTATGGCTACACCTTC | CASSWRVYGYTF
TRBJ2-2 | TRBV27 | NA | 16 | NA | TGTGCCACTCACCCCGAAGGACAGATCAACACCGGGGAGCTGTTTTTT | CATHPEGQINTGELFF
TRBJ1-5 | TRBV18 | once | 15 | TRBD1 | TGTGCCAGCTCTCGGACAGGGGGCAAGGAACAGCCCCAGCATTTT | CASSRTGGKEQPQHF
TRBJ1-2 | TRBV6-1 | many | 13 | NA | TGTGCCAGCAGTGAGCGGATAACCTATGGCTACACCTTC | CASSERITYGYTF
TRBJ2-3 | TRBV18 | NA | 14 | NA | TGTGCCAGCTCACCCTACAGGGCTACAGATACGCAGTATTTT | CASSPYRATDTQYF
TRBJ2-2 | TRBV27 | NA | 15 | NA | TGTGCCAGCAGTTCACCGGGACAGAACACCGGGGAGCTGTTTTTT | CASSSPGQNTGELFF
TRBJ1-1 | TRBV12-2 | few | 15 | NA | TGTGCAAGTCGCTTTTCGGGGAGGTGGAACACTGAAGCTTTCTTT | CASRFSGRWNTEAFF
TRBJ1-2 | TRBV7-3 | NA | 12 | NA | TGTGCCAGCAGCTCCCCAGGGAATGGCTACACCTTC | CASSSPGNGYTF
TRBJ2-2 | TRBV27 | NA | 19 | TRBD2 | TGTGCCAGCAGTACCCCGGCTAGCGGGCCGGGACGGAGCACCGGGGAGCTGTTTTTT | CASSTPASGPGRSTGELFF
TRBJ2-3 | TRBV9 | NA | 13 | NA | TGTGCCAGCAGCGTCTCTAGCCCAGATACGCAGTATTTT | CASSVSSPDTQYF
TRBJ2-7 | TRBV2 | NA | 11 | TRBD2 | TGTGCCAGTCGGGGGGCCTACGAGCAGTACTTC | CASRGAYEQYF
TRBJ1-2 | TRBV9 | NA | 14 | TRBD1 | TGTGCCAGCAGCGTAAGGACAGGGGTTACTGGCTACACCTTC | CASSVRTGVTGYTF
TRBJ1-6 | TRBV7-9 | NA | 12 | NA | TGTGCCAGCAGCTTTCTGGGCTCACCCCTCCACTTT | CASSFLGSPLHF
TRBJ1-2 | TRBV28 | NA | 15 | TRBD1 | TGTGCCAGCAGTTTAGTCCCGGACAGGGGGCCTGGCTACACCTTC | CASSLVPDRGPGYTF
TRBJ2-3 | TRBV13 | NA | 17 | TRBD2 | TGTGCCAGCAGCTCGCCTCAACTAGCGGGGGGCGGAGATACGCAGTATTTT | CASSSPQLAGGGDTQYF
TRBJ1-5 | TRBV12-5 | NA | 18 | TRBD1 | TGTGCTAGTGGCAGCCTGGGGATCGAGACAGGGGCAAATCAGCCCCAGCATTTT | CASGSLGIETGANQPQHF
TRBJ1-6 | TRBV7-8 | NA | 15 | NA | TGTGCCAGCAGCTCCCGAACAGGGTTTGCTTCACCCCTCCACTTT | CASSSRTGFASPLHF
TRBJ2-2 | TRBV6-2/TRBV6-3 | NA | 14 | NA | TGTGCCAGCAGTCTTCGACAGTTCGCCGGGGAGCTGTTTTTT | CASSLRQFAGELFF
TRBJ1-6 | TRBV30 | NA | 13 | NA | TGTGCCTGGAGTGTAAACCGGTTTTCACCCCTCCACTTT | CAWSVNRFSPLHF
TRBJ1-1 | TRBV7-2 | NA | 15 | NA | TGTGCCAGCAGCTTAGCCCCAGGCCAGAACACTGAAGCTTTCTTT | CASSLAPGQNTEAFF
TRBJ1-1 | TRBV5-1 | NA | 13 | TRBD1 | TGCGCCAGCAGCTGGACAGGGGGCACTGAAGCTTTCTTT | CASSWTGGTEAFF
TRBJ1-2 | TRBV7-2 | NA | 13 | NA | TGTGCCAGCAGCTTTCGTCAGAACTATGGCTACACCTTC | CASSFRQNYGYTF
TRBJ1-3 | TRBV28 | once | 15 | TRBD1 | TGTGCCAGCAGTCCAGACGCACAGGGGTATAACACCATATATTTT | CASSPDAQGYNTIYF
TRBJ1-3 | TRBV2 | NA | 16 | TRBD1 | TGTGCCAGCAGCCTGGGACAGGGTCGTTCGGGAAACACCATATATTTT | CASSLGQGRSGNTIYF
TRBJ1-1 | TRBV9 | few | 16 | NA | TGTGCCAGCAGCTCTCGGACAGACCTCATGAACACTGAAGCTTTCTTT | CASSSRTDLMNTEAFF
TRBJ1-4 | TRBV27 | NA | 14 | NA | TGTGCCAGCAGTTCACAGGGTCTGGGTGAAAAACTGTTTTTT | CASSSQGLGEKLFF
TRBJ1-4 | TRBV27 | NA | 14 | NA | TGTGCCAGCAGTTTTGCGGGTATTAATGAAAAACTGTTTTTT | CASSFAGINEKLFF
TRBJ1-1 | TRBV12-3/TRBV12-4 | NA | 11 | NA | TGTGCCAGCACCCGGACAGAGACAGCTTTCTTT | CASTRTETAFF
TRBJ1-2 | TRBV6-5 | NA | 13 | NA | TGTGCCAGCAGTACCACCGTCCGGAGGGGCTACACCTTC | CASSTTVRRGYTF
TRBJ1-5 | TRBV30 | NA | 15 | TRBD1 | TGTGCCTGGAGTGCTCGGACAGGCTCGAATCAGCCCCAGCATTTT | CAWSARTGSNQPQHF
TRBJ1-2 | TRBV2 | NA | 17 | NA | TGTGCCAGCAGTGAAACGCGCGGGGAGGGCCCACCGTATGGCTACACCTTC | CASSETRGEGPPYGYTF
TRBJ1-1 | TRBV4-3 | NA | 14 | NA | TGCGCCAGCAGCCCTGACAGAACGCAGACTGAAGCTTTCTTT | CASSPDRTQTEAFF
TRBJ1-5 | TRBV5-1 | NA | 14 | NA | TGCGCCAGCAGCCTGCAATCGCGGGATCAGCCCCAGCATTTT | CASSLQSRDQPQHF
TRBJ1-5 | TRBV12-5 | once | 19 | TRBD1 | TGTGCTAGTGGTTTGGTAGGACAGGGGGCGCCGAACAGCAATCAGCCCCAGCATTTT | CASGLVGQGAPNSNQPQHF
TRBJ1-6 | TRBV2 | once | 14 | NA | TGTGCCACCAACCCTGGCACAGATAATTCACCCCTCCACTTT | CATNPGTDNSPLHF
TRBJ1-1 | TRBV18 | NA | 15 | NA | TGTGCCAGCTCACCTTTCGACAGTTGGAACACTGAAGCTTTCTTT | CASSPFDSWNTEAFF
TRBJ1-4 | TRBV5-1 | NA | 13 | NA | TGCGCCAGCAGCTTGGGTCAGAATGAAAAACTGTTTTTT | CASSLGQNEKLFF
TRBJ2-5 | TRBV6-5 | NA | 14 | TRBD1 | TGTGCCAGCAGACTTACAGGGGGCGAGGAGACCCAGTACTTC | CASRLTGGEETQYF
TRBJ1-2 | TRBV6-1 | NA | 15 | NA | TGTGCCAGCAGCACCCAAGACAGAGTATCTATGAGCTACACCTTC | CASSTQDRVSMSYTF
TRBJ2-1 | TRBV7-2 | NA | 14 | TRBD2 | TGTGCCAGCAGCTTAGATCGGACTAGCAATGAGCAGTTCTTC | CASSLDRTSNEQFF
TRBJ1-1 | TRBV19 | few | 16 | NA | TGTGCCAGTACAAAACCGGGAGCTCATCGAGGCACTGAAGCTTTCTTT | CASTKPGAHRGTEAFF
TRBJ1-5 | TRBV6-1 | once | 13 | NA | TGTGCCAGCAGTGAACCTACTGTCGAGCCCCAGCATTTT | CASSEPTVEPQHF
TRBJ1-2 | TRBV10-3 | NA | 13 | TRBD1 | TGTGCCATCAGGACTGGGACAGGGGGTGGCTACACCTTC | CAIRTGTGGGYTF
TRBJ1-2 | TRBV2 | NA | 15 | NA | TGTGCCAGCAGTGAAGAAGGAGTGGCAGGGGATGGCTACACCTTC | CASSEEGVAGDGYTF
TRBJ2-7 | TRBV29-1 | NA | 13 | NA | TGCAGCGTTGGCGGGGGCAGGTCCCACGAGCAGTACTTC | CSVGGGRSHEQYF
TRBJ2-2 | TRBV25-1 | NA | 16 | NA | TGTGCCAGCAGTGATTTCGGGGGAACGAACACCGGGGAGCTGTTTTTT | CASSDFGGTNTGELFF
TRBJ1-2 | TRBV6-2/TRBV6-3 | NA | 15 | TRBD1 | TGTGCCAGCAGCCTGACAGGGCTTCAAAACTATGGCTACACCTTC | CASSLTGLQNYGYTF
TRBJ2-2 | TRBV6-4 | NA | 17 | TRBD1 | TGTGCCAGCAAGCCCGAAGCCGGGACAGTGAACACCGGGGAGCTGTTTTTT | CASKPEAGTVNTGELFF
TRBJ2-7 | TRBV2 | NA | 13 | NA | TGTGCCAGCAGCCAGGGGCCCACCTACGAGCAGTACTTC | CASSQGPTYEQYF